Each of the 9 T cell receptor beta chains below was sequenced from the same sample in a study of T cells after yellow fever vaccination. TCRdb passed the 5' RACE reads through MiXCR, listing each CDR3 protein once. Among a few hundred thousand distinct CDR3 sequences, around 8.6% were seen once, and the ten largest hold approximately 3.5%. The specimen was CD4+ T cells sorted from PBMCs, collected 5 days after the yellow fever booster vaccination. The source of these receptors is a young man who received the YFV17D yellow fever vaccine.

The J gene is TRBJ2-7, the V gene TRBV18; 8 bases map to TRBD2. CDR1 and CDR2 from the germline V gene are KGHSH and LQKENI. The CDR3 totals 16 residues. After removal of 1 base from V and 6 bases from J, the junction contained 11 bases not matched to a gene. The DNA for the CDR3 is TGTGCCAGCTCACCACGAACCGGGGGGGCACTAACCGAGCAGTACGTC. It codes for CASSPRTGGALTEQYV.

The chain uses TRBV11-2 and TRBJ2-4, with D maybe TRBD1 (5 bases). This CDR3 has 13 amino acids. Trimming removed 3 bases at V and 5 bases at J, with 8 bases between. The germline V gene has CDR1 SGHAT and CDR2 FQNNGV. The CDR3 loop is CASSLGLENIQYF. DNA of the CDR3: TGTGCCAGCAGCTTGGGGCTGGAAAACATTCAGTACTTC.

In its sample, this clonotype was seen many times. This chain uses TRBV4-2 with TRBJ2-3; D uncertain. From germline, CDR1 is LGHNA and CDR2 YNFKEQ. V dropped 1 base and J dropped 2 bases, with 10 bases sitting between them. The CDR3 has 15 residues. Here the CDR3 DNA reads TGTGCCAGCAGCCAAGTTCTGACTTTCACAGATACGCAGTATTTT. Translating it yields CASSQVLTFTDTQYF.

The chain couples TRBV27 to TRBJ2-7, with no clear D. The CDR3 is 16 amino acids. Trimming shortened V by 5 bases and J by 3 bases, and 20 bases separated the two germline ends. The germline V gene has CDR1 MNHEY and CDR2 SMNVEV (reference sequence). The CDR3 DNA follows: TGTGCCAGCAGTCCCACCTGGGGTTCCTTCTTCTACGAGCAGTACTTC. It encodes CASSPTWGSFFYEQYF.

This clonotype has just a few counts. The chain recombines TRBV4-1 with TRBJ2-7, with 12 bases that match TRBD2. V shed 4 bases, J shed 7 bases, and the junction held 8 bases outside the gene matches. The germline CDR1 and CDR2 sequences are MGHRA and YSYEKL. This CDR3 is built from 15 residues. DNA of the CDR3: TGCGCCAGCAGCCGAGGACTAGCGGGGATTGGGGAGCAGTACGTC. Protein: CASSRGLAGIGEQYV.

The chain has TRBV9 and TRBJ2-1, with D possibly being TRBD1 or TRBD2 (6 bases each). Germline V gene lookup returns CDR1 SGDLS and CDR2 YYNGEE. Between the trimmed V and J ends, which lost 0 bases and 9 bases, there was a span of 13 bases. The CDR3 covers 14 residues. The CDR3 protein is CASSVEGGKGEQFF. The CDR3 bases are TGTGCCAGCAGCGTAGAGGGGGGTAAGGGTGAGCAGTTCTTC.

At least ten counts were recorded for this clonotype. The chain has TRBV12-3 or TRBV12-4 and TRBJ1-6; D gene ambiguous. The CDR3 is 14 amino acids. Trimming left V 6 bases short and J 9 bases short, with 15 bases between. This chain's CDR3 is CASSYDPLGSPLHF. CDR3 bases: TGTGCCAGCAGCTATGACCCATTGGGTTCACCCCTCCACTTT.

V and J are TRBV6-1 and TRBJ2-6, with D perhaps TRBD1 (6 bases). CDR3 length equals 17 residues. The germline CDR1 and CDR2 sequences are MNHNS and SASEGT. V was pared by 5 bases and J by 0 bases, with 14 bases between. As DNA, the CDR3 is TGTGCCAGCAGTCGCCGGGACACATCCTCTGGGGCCAACGTCCTGACTTTC. Protein sequence: CASSRRDTSSGANVLTF.

The V call is TRBV5-5, the J call TRBJ1-1; perhaps TRBD1 as D (6 bases). There are 14 residues in the CDR3. CDR1 is SGHKS, CDR2 YYEKEE, per germline (reference sequence). V lost 6 bases and J lost 5, with 17 bases in between. The CDR3 protein is CASTLDRYKTEAFF. As DNA, the CDR3 is TGTGCCAGCACCCTCGACAGGTATAAGACTGAAGCTTTCTTT.